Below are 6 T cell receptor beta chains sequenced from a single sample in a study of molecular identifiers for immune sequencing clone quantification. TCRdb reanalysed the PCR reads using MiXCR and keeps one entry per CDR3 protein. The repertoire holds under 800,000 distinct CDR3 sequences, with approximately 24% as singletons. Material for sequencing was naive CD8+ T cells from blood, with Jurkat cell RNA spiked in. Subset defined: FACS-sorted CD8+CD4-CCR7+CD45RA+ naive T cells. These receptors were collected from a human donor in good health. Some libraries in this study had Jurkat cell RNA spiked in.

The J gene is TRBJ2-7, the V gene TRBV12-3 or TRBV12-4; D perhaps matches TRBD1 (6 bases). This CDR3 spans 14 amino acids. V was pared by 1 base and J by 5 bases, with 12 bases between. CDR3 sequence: CASSLGQGTHEQYF. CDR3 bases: TGTGCCAGCAGTTTAGGTCAGGGGACCCACGAGCAGTACTTC.

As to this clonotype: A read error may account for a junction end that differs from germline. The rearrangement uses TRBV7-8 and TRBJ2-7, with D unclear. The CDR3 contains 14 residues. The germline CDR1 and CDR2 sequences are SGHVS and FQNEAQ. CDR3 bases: TGTGTCAGCAGCTTAGTACAGAAGACCGACGAGCAGTACTTC. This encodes CVSSLVQKTDEQYF. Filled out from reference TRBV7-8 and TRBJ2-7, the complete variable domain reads GAGVSQSPRYKVAKRGQDVALRCDPISGHVSLFWYQQALGQGPEFLTYFQNEAQLDKSGLPSDRFFAERPEGSVSTLKIQRTQQEDSAVYLCVSSLVQKTDEQYFGPGTRLTVT.

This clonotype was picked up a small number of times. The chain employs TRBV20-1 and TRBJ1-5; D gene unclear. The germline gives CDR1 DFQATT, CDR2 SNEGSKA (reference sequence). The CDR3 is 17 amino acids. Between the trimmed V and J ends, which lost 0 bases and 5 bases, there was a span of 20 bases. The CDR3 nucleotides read TGCAGTGCTAGAGATCTCCGGGGTAGGGTCGGATATCAGCCCCAGCATTTT. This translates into CSARDLRGRVGYQPQHF.

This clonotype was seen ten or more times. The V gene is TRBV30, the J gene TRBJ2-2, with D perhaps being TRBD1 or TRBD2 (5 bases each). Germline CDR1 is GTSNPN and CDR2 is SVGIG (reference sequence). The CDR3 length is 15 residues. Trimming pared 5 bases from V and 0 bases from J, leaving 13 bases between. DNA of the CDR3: TGTGCCTGGTGGCGGTGGGGGACGAACACCGGGGAGCTGTTTTTT. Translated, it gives CAWWRWGTNTGELFF.

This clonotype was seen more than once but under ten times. The DNA of the CDR3 is TGTGCCAGCAGCTTAGCCCAGGGGGCCGGGAATGAGCAGTTCTTC. Protein sequence: CASSLAQGAGNEQFF. V gene TRBV7-9 combines with J gene TRBJ2-1, with 8 bases matching TRBD1. The CDR3 sequence is 15 residues long. Unmatched junction bases numbered 5, after V lost 0 bases and J lost 7 bases. Germline CDR1 reads SEHNR; CDR2 reads FQNEAQ (reference sequence).

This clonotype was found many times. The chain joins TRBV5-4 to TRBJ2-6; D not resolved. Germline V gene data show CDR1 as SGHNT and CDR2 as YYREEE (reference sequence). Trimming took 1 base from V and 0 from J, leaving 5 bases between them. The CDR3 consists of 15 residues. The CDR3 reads CASSLSASGANVLTF. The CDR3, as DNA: TGTGCCAGCAGCTTGAGCGCCTCTGGGGCCAACGTCCTGACTTTC.